Listed below are T cell receptor beta chains from one sample, sequenced in a study of T cells in Graves' hyperthyroidism and ophthalmopathy. MiXCR was run by TCRdb on the multiplex PCR reads, yielding one entry per CDR3 protein. Of 350,000 to 450,000 distinct CDR3 sequences detected, about an eighth appear once; the ten largest clones hold 25% to 30%. The sequencing sample was made of blood. The receptors originated from a man aged 50 to 60 with Graves' ophthalmopathy. CDR3s include the opening cysteine and the closing phenylalanine or tryptophan. The order of the fields is CDR3 length, V gene, CDR3 protein.

len: 13; v_gene: TRBV12-3/TRBV12-4; CDR3aa: CASSYGAGGGYTF
len: 17; v_gene: TRBV5-1; CDR3aa: CASSLAGVSISYNEQFF
len: 15; v_gene: TRBV3-1; CDR3aa: CASSQVLSARETQYF
len: 15; v_gene: TRBV7-2; CDR3aa: CASSLDSQNHYGYTF
len: 15; v_gene: TRBV5-1; CDR3aa: CASSSHGQAQETQYF
len: 12; v_gene: TRBV6-1; CDR3aa: CASGGLNNEQFF
len: 11; v_gene: TRBV9; CDR3aa: CASSSTGVQYF
len: 16; v_gene: TRBV5-1; CDR3aa: CASSHIAGGNSYEQYF
len: 16; v_gene: TRBV27; CDR3aa: CASSARAGTSTDTQYF
len: 14; v_gene: TRBV10-2; CDR3aa: CASSESWNVNEQFF
len: 19; v_gene: TRBV2; CDR3aa: CASSESRVPGQLGDTEAFF
len: 16; v_gene: TRBV7-9; CDR3aa: CASSLDGGVGNSPLHF
len: 17; v_gene: TRBV24-1; CDR3aa: CATSDRILAENTGELFF
len: 15; v_gene: TRBV6-2/TRBV6-3; CDR3aa: CASSYPLGSTDTQYF
len: 16; v_gene: TRBV6-2/TRBV6-3; CDR3aa: CASSSIIGRAVLEQFF
len: 12; v_gene: TRBV20-1; CDR3aa: CSASGGSGELFF
len: 14; v_gene: TRBV12-3/TRBV12-4; CDR3aa: CASSLGEGVGEQFF
len: 13; v_gene: TRBV3-1; CDR3aa: CASSPSSAYEQYF
len: 16; v_gene: TRBV14; CDR3aa: CASSHLSNPSSYEQYF
len: 15; v_gene: TRBV6-5; CDR3aa: CASSYSNRGNQPQHF
len: 14; v_gene: TRBV5-1; CDR3aa: CASSLLANTGELFF
len: 14; v_gene: TRBV5-6; CDR3aa: CASSNTGGGETQYF
len: 13; v_gene: TRBV6-1; CDR3aa: CASSVGGRYEQYF
len: 14; v_gene: TRBV18; CDR3aa: CASSPFGGQETQYF
len: 14; v_gene: TRBV30; CDR3aa: CAWSVRGGNNEQFF
len: 20; v_gene: TRBV9; CDR3aa: CASSVAWGGGSFAGANVLTF
len: 17; v_gene: TRBV7-8; CDR3aa: CASSPDRGGGSNQPQHF
len: 14; v_gene: TRBV5-1; CDR3aa: CASSSGQSNSPLHF
len: 15; v_gene: TRBV3-1; CDR3aa: CASSQELRASYEQYF
len: 13; v_gene: TRBV5-5; CDR3aa: CASSFTGAYEQYF
len: 13; v_gene: TRBV7-9; CDR3aa: CASSLSQRDTQYF
len: 13; v_gene: TRBV28; CDR3aa: CASSPSIDETQYF
len: 16; v_gene: TRBV5-6; CDR3aa: CASSLLGDRDTGELFF
len: 12; v_gene: TRBV29-1; CDR3aa: CSVGASSYIQYF
len: 16; v_gene: TRBV19; CDR3aa: CASSLARQGSGSPLHF
len: 13; v_gene: TRBV30; CDR3aa: CAFLAGNTDTQYF
len: 14; v_gene: TRBV20-1; CDR3aa: CSATSGRVSETQYF
len: 13; v_gene: TRBV12-3/TRBV12-4; CDR3aa: CASTPTFGNEQFF
len: 14; v_gene: TRBV3-1; CDR3aa: CASSANGGPTEAFF
len: 15; v_gene: TRBV11-2; CDR3aa: CASSFLKADWDEQFF
len: 15; v_gene: TRBV3-1; CDR3aa: CASSQGGQSYNEQFF